This record concerns one T cell receptor beta chain sequence. These data belong to a study of T-cell memory formation after mild COVID-19. Trimming removed 5 bases at V and 5 bases at J, with 15 bases between. CDR3 length: 14 amino acids. Germline V gives CDR1 MNHEY, CDR2 SVGAGI. TCRdb re-derived calls from the 5' RACE reads in MiXCR, one entry per CDR3 protein. Among about 190,000 distinct CDR3 sequences listed, about 17% were seen once. Input material: PBMCs or a T cell subset sorted from them (not recorded which). The V call is TRBV6-5, the J call TRBJ1-1; no firm D call. The sequence was obtained from an adult woman who had mild COVID-19 (a few samples of this study predate the infection). Cell type and time point are not known. CDR3 nucleotides: TGTGCCAGCAGTCCCAGAGGTGTGACGACTGAAGCTTTCTTT. Its protein is CASSPRGVTTEAFF.